What follows describes a single TCR beta chain. This specimen belongs to a study of T cells in Graves' hyperthyroidism and ophthalmopathy. Amplified TCR beta CDR3 regions derived from RNA transcripts. An initial round of RT-PCR targeting the TCR CDR3 relied on the HTBI primer set. Using its own MiXCR run on the multiplex PCR reads, TCRdb lists one record per CDR3 protein. The sample shows about 560,000 distinct CDR3 sequences, roughly 17% of them seen only once. The TCR originated in a woman aged 18-35 years with Graves' hyperthyroidism. Sequencing used blood.

The CDR3 region is CASSPFRQGLNYGYTF. In DNA form, the CDR3 reads TGCGCCAGCAGCCCTTTTCGACAGGGCCTGAACTATGGCTACACCTTC. The V gene is TRBV4-1, the J gene TRBJ1-2; TRBD1 aligns across 7 bases. The CDR3 spans 16 residues. V shed 4 bases, J shed 2 bases, and the junction held 10 bases outside the gene matches. Germline lookup yields CDR1 MGHRA and CDR2 YSYEKL.